Listed below are T cell receptor beta chains from one sample, sequenced in a study of blood T cell repertoires in COVID-19. Measured with immunoSEQ multiplex PCR; TCRdb has only the in-frame clones, and not every one. Here the sample spans about 180,000 clones, about three quarters being singletons. The source material was peripheral blood. The receptors shown here come from a woman of 80 years or more with COVID-19, enrolled during active disease. Both conserved end residues are part of each CDR3. A D gene is named only where the DNA matches it firmly. Size values are once, few and many counts, or a class for expanded clones, and some rows have none.

CASSLDFSYEQYF TGCGCCAGCAGCTTGGACTTTTCCTACGAGCAGTACTTC . TRBV5-1 13 . TRBJ2-7
CASRSGTGNSPLHF TGTGCCAGCAGGTCCGGGACAGGGAATTCACCCCTCCACTTT TRBD1 TRBV6-1 14 . TRBJ1-6
CASSQAVQPNEKLFF TGTGCCAGCAGCCAAGCTGTACAGCCTAATGAAAAACTGTTTTTT . TRBV3-1/TRBV3-2 15 . TRBJ1-4
CSAARGETQYF TGCAGTGCTGCCAGGGGAGAGACCCAGTACTTC . TRBV20-1 11 . TRBJ2-5
CSASGVPGSYEQYF TGCAGTGCTAGTGGAGTCCCAGGGTCCTACGAGCAGTACTTC . TRBV20-1 14 . TRBJ2-7
CASRILAGNTGELFF TGTGCCAGCAGAATTCTAGCGGGGAACACCGGGGAGCTGTTTTTT TRBD2 TRBV27 15 . TRBJ2-2
CASSLWRGGTYEQYF TGTGCCAGCAGTTTATGGCGTGGGGGGACGTACGAGCAGTACTTC . TRBV28 15 . TRBJ2-7
CASTFDGRRGFEQFF TGCGCCAGCACCTTCGATGGTCGTCGGGGGTTTGAGCAGTTCTTC . TRBV5-1 15 . TRBJ2-1
CASSDPLTGETNEQFF TGTGCCAGCAGTGACCCACTGACAGGGGAAACAAATGAGCAGTTCTTC TRBD1 TRBV6-4 16 . TRBJ2-1
CASSPGTGGAGTEAFF TGCGCCAGCAGCCCAGGGACAGGGGGCGCAGGGACTGAAGCTTTCTTT TRBD1 TRBV5-1 16 . TRBJ1-1
CATSRALQETQYF TGTGCCACCAGCAGAGCCCTCCAAGAGACCCAGTACTTC . TRBV15 13 . TRBJ2-5
CASKLAGTYEQYF TGTGCCAGCAAACTAGCGGGTACCTACGAGCAGTACTTC TRBD2 TRBV28 13 . TRBJ2-7
CASSRQGSNQPQHF TGTGCCAGCAGCCGACAGGGGAGCAATCAGCCCCAGCATTTT TRBD1 TRBV5-4 14 . TRBJ1-5
CASSLVRGLTDTQYF TGTGCCAGCAGTTTAGTCCGGGGTTTAACAGATACGCAGTATTTT . TRBV28 15 few TRBJ2-3
CASRLGLAGTGELFF TGTGCCAGCAGGTTGGGACTAGCGGGCACCGGGGAGCTGTTTTTT TRBD2 TRBV11-3 15 . TRBJ2-2
CASSFSSGREQYF TGCGCCAGCAGCTTCTCTAGCGGGAGGGAGCAGTACTTC TRBD2 TRBV5-1 13 . TRBJ2-7
CASSARTGYSGNTIYF TGTGCCAGCAGCGCCCGGACGGGATACTCTGGAAACACCATATATTTT . TRBV9 16 . TRBJ1-3
CASSRGLAGVQFF TGTGCCAGCAGCCGAGGACTAGCGGGAGTGCAGTTCTTC TRBD2 TRBV3-1/TRBV3-2 13 . TRBJ2-1
CASSLEQAETQYF TGTGCCAGCAGCTTAGAGCAGGCAGAGACCCAGTACTTC . TRBV11-2 13 . TRBJ2-5
CASSEAYRLTYNEQFF TGTGCCAGCAGTGAAGCGTACAGGCTGACCTACAATGAGCAGTTCTTC . TRBV6-1 16 . TRBJ2-1
CASSHWTGGADEKLFF TGTGCCAGCAGCCACTGGACAGGGGGCGCCGATGAAAAACTGTTTTTT TRBD1 TRBV7-9 16 . TRBJ1-4
CASSFGREGNIQYF TGCGCCAGCAGCTTCGGGCGGGAGGGAAACATTCAGTACTTC TRBD2 TRBV5-1 14 . TRBJ2-4
CASSSVGGFSGNTIYF TGTGCCAGCAGCTCCGTCGGAGGCTTCTCTGGAAACACCATATATTTT . TRBV14 16 . TRBJ1-3
CASSYSTGTGELFF TGTGCCAGCAGTTACTCGACAGGGACCGGGGAGCTGTTTTTT TRBD1 TRBV6-5 14 . TRBJ2-2
CASSPEIRADTGELFF TGTGCCAGCTCACCAGAAATCAGGGCTGACACCGGGGAGCTGTTTTTT . TRBV18 16 . TRBJ2-2
CASSGASGGFNEQYF TGTGCCAGCAGCGGGGCTAGCGGGGGCTTCAACGAGCAGTACTTC TRBD2 TRBV7-2 15 . TRBJ2-7
CASSELPGQGPNTEAFF TGTGCCAGCAGTGAGCTTCCGGGACAGGGACCGAACACTGAAGCTTTCTTT TRBD1 TRBV6-1 17 . TRBJ1-1
CASSIPGTDYGYTF TGTGCCAGCAGTATACCCGGGACAGACTATGGCTACACCTTC TRBD1 TRBV7-8 14 once TRBJ1-2
CAISESNSYNEQFF TGTGCCATCAGTGAGTCAAACAGCTACAATGAGCAGTTCTTC . TRBV10-3 14 . TRBJ2-1
CASTQSGGGEAFF TGTGCCAGTACCCAATCGGGCGGGGGTGAAGCTTTCTTT . TRBV19 13 . TRBJ1-1
CASSVAGARADTQYF TGTGCCAGCAGTGTAGCGGGAGCTCGGGCAGATACGCAGTATTTT TRBD2 TRBV28 15 . TRBJ2-3
CASSLRAHGELFF TGTGCCAGCAGCTTAAGGGCCCACGGGGAGCTGTTTTTT . TRBV7-3 13 . TRBJ2-2
CASTSGTGVNSGNTIYF TGCGCCAGCACCTCCGGGACAGGAGTAAATTCTGGAAACACCATATATTTT TRBD1 TRBV4-1 17 . TRBJ1-3
CASSLWSRDTEAFF TGTGCCAGCAGCTTATGGTCGAGGGATACTGAAGCTTTCTTT . TRBV7-2 14 . TRBJ1-1
CASSPRAIAGQETQYF TGTGCCAGCAGTCCCCGGGCCATAGCGGGCCAAGAGACCCAGTACTTC TRBD2 TRBV3-1/TRBV3-2 16 . TRBJ2-5
CASSPGVGQGAYEQYF TGTGCCAGCAGCCCAGGGGTGGGACAGGGGGCTTACGAGCAGTACTTC TRBD1 TRBV9 16 . TRBJ2-7
CASSPRGIRVETQYF TGTGCCAGCAGCCCCCGCGGGATACGAGTAGAGACCCAGTACTTC . TRBV7-9 15 . TRBJ2-5
CASSQDLRGYEQYF TGTGCCAGCAGCCAAGATCTTCGGGGGTACGAGCAGTACTTC . TRBV3-1/TRBV3-2 14 . TRBJ2-7
CSARQGDGGYTF TGCAGCGCTCGACAGGGCGATGGGGGCTACACCTTC TRBD1 TRBV29-1 12 . TRBJ1-2
CASSNQGASGALWDTQYF TGTGCCAGCTCGAACCAGGGGGCTAGCGGGGCGCTATGGGATACGCAGTATTTT . TRBV7-6 18 . TRBJ2-3
CASSFGGSSAQYF TGTGCCAGCAGTTTCGGTGGTAGCTCGGCCCAGTACTTC . TRBV12-3/TRBV12-4 13 . TRBJ2-5
CASSDQPGGATDTQYF TGTGCCAGCAGCGACCAGCCGGGGGGGGCCACAGATACGCAGTATTTT TRBD2 TRBV7-9 16 . TRBJ2-3
CASSISGAGSTDTQYF TGTGCCAGTAGTATCTCGGGCGCGGGGTCCACAGATACGCAGTATTTT . TRBV19 16 . TRBJ2-3
CASSDRGHLETQYF TGTGCCAGCAGTGACAGGGGGCACCTTGAGACCCAGTACTTC TRBD1 TRBV6-1 14 . TRBJ2-5
CASSEALGSSYNEQFF TGTGCCAGCAGTGAAGCTTTGGGGAGCTCCTACAATGAGCAGTTCTTC . TRBV6-1 16 . TRBJ2-1
CASSLQGANYEQYF TGTGCCAGCAGCCTTCAGGGGGCCAACTACGAGCAGTACTTC TRBD1 TRBV28 14 . TRBJ2-7
CASSPSGRTGRTEAFF TGTGCCAGCAGCCCTAGTGGTCGGACAGGGCGCACTGAAGCTTTCTTT TRBD1 TRBV7-9 16 . TRBJ1-1
CASSQSAGFNEKLFF TGTGCCAGCAGCCAAAGTGCGGGGTTTAATGAAAAACTGTTTTTT . TRBV3-1/TRBV3-2 15 . TRBJ1-4
CASSETGMEGGYTF TGTGCCAGCAGTGAGACAGGTATGGAAGGAGGCTACACCTTC . TRBV6-1 14 . TRBJ1-2
CSASPSGDSYEQYF TGCAGTGCTAGTCCTAGCGGGGACTCCTACGAGCAGTACTTC TRBD2 TRBV20-1 14 few TRBJ2-7